Listed here are 18 T cell receptor beta chains from one sample, sequenced in a study of blood T cell repertoires in COVID-19. Data came from immunoSEQ multiplex PCR; TCRdb stores just in-frame clones and leaves some out. The sample contains hundreds of thousands of clones, approximately 80% of which appear only once. The sample taken for sequencing was PBMCs or T cells enriched from blood (not recorded which). These receptors were collected from a middle-aged man who had been exposed to COVID-19.

The V gene is TRBV3-1 (or the pseudogene TRBV3-2), the J gene TRBJ1-2; no firm D call. The CDR3 is 11 amino acids. V gave up 0 bases and J gave up 12 bases, with 8 bases separating them. Per germline, CDR1 LGHDT and CDR2 YNNKEL (reference sequence). This CDR3 reads CASSQEEGHTF. The CDR3 DNA follows: TGTGCCAGCAGCCAAGAAGAGGGTCACACCTTC.

The chain uses TRBV9 and TRBJ2-3; 8 bases fit TRBD2. This CDR3 spans 15 amino acids. The V gene end was trimmed by 4 bases and the J gene end by 6 bases; junction bases not matched to a gene: 10. Germline assignment: CDR1 SGDLS and CDR2 YYNGEE. The CDR3 sequence: CASSPGLGGADTQYF. The CDR3 DNA follows: TGTGCCAGCAGCCCGGGACTAGGAGGGGCCGATACGCAGTATTTT.

J is TRBJ2-1 and V is TRBV14, with a tentative D call TRBD2 (5 bases). Germline V lookup: CDR1 SGHDN, CDR2 FVKESK. The CDR3 sequence is 12 residues long. The V gene lost 6 bases and the J gene lost 9 bases, with 12 bases spanning the gap. The chain's CDR3 is CASRGAASEQFF. For the CDR3, the DNA is TGTGCCAGCAGGGGAGCAGCATCTGAGCAGTTCTTC.

The rearrangement joins TRBV12-5 to TRBJ1-5; possible D gene TRBD1, 6 bases. The CDR3 contains 15 residues. V lost 1 base and J 5 bases, leaving 12 bases between the germline ends. Germline CDR1 is LGHNT and CDR2 is FRNRAP. The CDR3 loop is CASGLASGDYQPQHF. CDR3 nucleotides: TGTGCTAGTGGTTTGGCCTCAGGGGATTATCAGCCCCAGCATTTT.

This clone came up a few times. The chain couples TRBV9 to TRBJ1-6; 10 bases fit TRBD1. The CDR3 extends over 14 amino acids. The V segment lost 0 bases and the J segment 9 bases; nucleotides outside the gene matches: 0. The germline V gene encodes CDR1 SGDLS and CDR2 YYNGEE. DNA for the CDR3: TGTGCCAGCAGCGTAGGGACAGGGGGTTCACCCCTCCACTTT. It yields the protein CASSVGTGGSPLHF.

This chain links TRBV5-1 with TRBJ1-4, with D uncertain. Germline loops: CDR1 SGHRS, CDR2 YFSETQ. The ends were cut back, 0 bases at V and 5 bases at J, with 5 bases in the middle. The length of the CDR3 is 13 residues. The DNA for the CDR3 is TGCGCCAGCAGCTTGGTGGAGAATGAAAAACTGTTTTTT. Protein sequence: CASSLVENEKLFF.

This chain joins TRBV3-1 (or the pseudogene TRBV3-2) and TRBJ1-2; D not resolved. Trimming cost V 1 base and J 2 bases, with 5 bases left between them. The CDR3 spans 13 residues. CDR1 is LGHDT, CDR2 YNNKEL, per germline (reference sequence). In DNA, the CDR3 is TGTGCCAGCAGCCAAGTCAGGAACTATGGCTACACCTTC. Its protein is CASSQVRNYGYTF.

The chain carries TRBV7-3 and TRBJ2-1, with 9 bases aligning to TRBD2. With V trimmed by 4 bases and J by 2 bases, 3 bases remained unmatched. Germline V CDR1 and CDR2: SGHTA, FQGTGA. The CDR3 contains 15 residues. For the CDR3, the DNA is TGTGCCAGCAGCTGGTCTAGCGGGACCTACAATGAGCAGTTCTTC. Amino acid sequence: CASSWSSGTYNEQFF.

Only a few counts were recorded for this clone. This specimen includes other DNA sequences encoding the same CDR3. The chain uses TRBV9 and TRBJ2-1, with D possibly TRBD2 on 7 matching bases. Germline values: CDR1 SGDLS, CDR2 YYNGEE. The CDR3 extends over 15 amino acids. V was cut by 0 bases and J by 2 bases, with 9 bases left in between. This CDR3 reads CASSVEGGAYNEQFF. The CDR3 nucleotides read TGTGCCAGCAGCGTAGAAGGGGGGGCCTACAATGAGCAGTTCTTC.

CDR3 protein: CASSVGLTFQGAFF. The CDR3, as DNA: TGTGCCAGCAGCGTAGGGTTAACATTCCAGGGAGCTTTCTTT. This chain joins TRBV9 and TRBJ1-1, with TRBD1 as a possible D gene (5 bases). The CDR3 has 14 amino acids. The V end was cut by 0 bases, the J end by 10 bases, with 16 bases between. Per germline, CDR1 SGDLS and CDR2 YYNGEE.

The chain combines TRBV19 with TRBJ2-1; TRBD2 matches 7 bases. The CDR3 loop spans 15 amino acids. The V gene's germline CDR1 is LNHDA and CDR2 SQIVND (reference sequence). V gave up 10 bases and J gave up 0 bases; unmatched junction bases: 9. CDR3 loop: CATRPREYSYNEQFF. CDR3 coding DNA: TGTGCCACCAGGCCGCGGGAGTACTCCTACAATGAGCAGTTCTTC.

The chain joins TRBV7-3 to TRBJ2-5, with TRBD2 identical over 8 bases. From germline, CDR1 is SGHTA and CDR2 FQGTGA. This CDR3 is built from 15 residues. J lost 4 bases, V lost 6 bases, and 10 bases had no gene match. Here the CDR3 DNA reads TGTGCCAGCAGTGAGCCGGGACTAGGGTTAGAGACCCAGTACTTC. Protein sequence: CASSEPGLGLETQYF.

V and J are TRBV2 and TRBJ1-6; maybe TRBD1 (6 bases). V dropped 1 base and J dropped 9 bases, with 13 bases sitting between them. Germline CDR1 is SNHLY and CDR2 is FYNNEI. The CDR3 extends over 15 amino acids. CDR3: CASSEGPGVGSPLHF. CDR3 nucleotide sequence: TGTGCCAGCAGTGAAGGCCCAGGGGTTGGTTCACCCCTCCACTTT.

This rearrangement joins TRBV10-3 to TRBJ1-6; D is perhaps TRBD1 (6 bases). V shed 9 bases and J shed 7 bases, with 13 bases lying between them. CDR1 is ENHRY and CDR2 is SYGVKD in the germline V gene. The CDR3 consists of 13 residues. The CDR3 reads CAIRTAANSPLHF. The CDR3 bases are TGTGCCATTCGGACAGCTGCAAATTCACCCCTCCACTTT.

The J gene is TRBJ2-3, the V gene TRBV30; 8 bases fit TRBD2. Unmatched junction bases numbered 2, after V lost 0 bases and J lost 0 bases. The germline V gene has CDR1 GTSNPN and CDR2 SVGIG (reference sequence). The CDR3 consists of 15 residues. The CDR3 sequence: CAWSVSGGSTDTQYF. In DNA form, the CDR3 reads TGTGCCTGGAGTGTGTCGGGGGGGAGCACAGATACGCAGTATTTT.

V usage is TRBV3-1 (or the pseudogene TRBV3-2) and J usage is TRBJ2-1, with 8 bases identical to TRBD1. This CDR3 contains 16 residues. Germline CDR1 and CDR2: LGHDT and YNNKEL (reference sequence). The V segment lost 3 bases and the J segment 9 bases; nucleotides outside the gene matches: 13. In DNA, the CDR3 is TGTGCCAGCAGCCACAGGAGACAGGACAGGGCGGGTGAGCAGTTCTTC. Its protein product is CASSHRRQDRAGEQFF.

The chain has TRBV10-2 and TRBJ1-1; no clear D gene. Germline loops: CDR1 WSHSY, CDR2 SAAADI. The CDR3 contains 12 residues. Trimming stripped 8 bases from V and 1 base from J, with 8 bases between. The CDR3 coding sequence is TGCGCCAGCTCAGATCGGAACACTGAAGCTTTCTTT. Its translation is CASSDRNTEAFF.

This chain links TRBV19 with TRBJ2-2, with 11 bases lining up with TRBD2. Germline CDR1 and CDR2: LNHDA and SQIVND (reference sequence). This CDR3 comprises 16 residues. V lost 6 bases and J lost 5; bases outside the gene matches: 8. CDR3 sequence reads: CASSRLAGSGTGELFF. In DNA, the CDR3 is TGTGCCAGTAGCCGACTAGCGGGGTCGGGGACCGGGGAGCTGTTTTTT.